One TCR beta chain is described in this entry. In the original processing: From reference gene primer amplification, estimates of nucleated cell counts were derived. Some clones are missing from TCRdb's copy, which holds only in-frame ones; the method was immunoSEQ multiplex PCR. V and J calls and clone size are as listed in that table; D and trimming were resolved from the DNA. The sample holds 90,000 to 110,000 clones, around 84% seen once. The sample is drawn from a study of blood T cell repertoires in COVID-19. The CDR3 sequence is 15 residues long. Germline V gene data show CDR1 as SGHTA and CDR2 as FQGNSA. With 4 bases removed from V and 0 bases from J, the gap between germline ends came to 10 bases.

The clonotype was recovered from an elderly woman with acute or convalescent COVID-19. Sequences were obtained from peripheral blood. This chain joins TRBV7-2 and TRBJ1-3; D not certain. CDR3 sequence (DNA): TGTGCCAGCAGCTCCCTAGCGGGCTCTGGAAACACCATATATTTT. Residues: CASSSLAGSGNTIYF.